This TCR beta chain derives from a study of beta chain features in type 1 diabetes. Study results and caveats: For Type 1 diabetes patients, all four CD4+ subsets carried TCRB CDR3s that were moderately but significantly shorter. Diminished insertions and augmented deletions at VDJ junctions characterized type 1 diabetes patients.

V was trimmed by 2 bases and J by 8 bases, leaving 13 bases between them. The CDR3 has 14 residues. CDR1 and CDR2 from the germline V gene are SGHRS and YFSETQ. The study reverse transcribed the entire isolated RNA, so it sequenced expressed TCRB transcripts. The data were produced by immunoSEQ multiplex PCR, yet TCRdb's version contains in-frame clones alone and is incomplete. Of approximately 150,000 clones in the sample, 7.5% to 9.5% were seen once. This clone has more than one count but fewer than ten. Its antigen is still unknown. The chain combines TRBV5-1 with TRBJ2-2, with a weak D call TRBD1 (6 bases). The specimen was central memory CD4+ T cells from blood. This TCR was recovered from a young woman in good health. The CDR3 DNA reads as TGCGCCAGCAGCTTTAACAGGGTCGTTGGGGAGCTGTTTTTT. Translating gives CASSFNRVVGELFF. The variable domain in full, with the rest retrieved from reference TRBV5-1 and TRBJ2-2, is KAGVTQTPRYLIKTRGQQVTLSCSPISGHRSVSWYQQTPGQGLQFLFEYFSETQRNKGNFPGRFSGRQFSNSRSEMNVSTLELGDSALYLCASSFNRVVGELFFGEGSRLTVL.